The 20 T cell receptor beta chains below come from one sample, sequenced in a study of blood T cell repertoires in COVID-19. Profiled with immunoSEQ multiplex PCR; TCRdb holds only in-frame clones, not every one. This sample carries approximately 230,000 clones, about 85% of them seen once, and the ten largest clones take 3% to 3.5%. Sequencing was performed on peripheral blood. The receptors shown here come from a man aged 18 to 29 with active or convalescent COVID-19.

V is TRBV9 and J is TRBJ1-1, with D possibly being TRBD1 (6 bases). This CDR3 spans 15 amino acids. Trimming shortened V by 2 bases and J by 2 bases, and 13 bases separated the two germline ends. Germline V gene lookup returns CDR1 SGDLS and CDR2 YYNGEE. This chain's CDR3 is CASSVLQGTNTEAFF. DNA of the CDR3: TGTGCCAGCAGCGTGTTACAGGGAACCAACACTGAAGCTTTCTTT. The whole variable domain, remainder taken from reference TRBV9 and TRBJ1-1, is DSGVTQTPKHLITATGQRVTLRCSPRSGDLSVYWYQQSLDQGLQFLIQYYNGEERAKGNILERFSAQQFPDLHSELNLSSLELGDSALYFCASSVLQGTNTEAFFGQGTRLTVV.

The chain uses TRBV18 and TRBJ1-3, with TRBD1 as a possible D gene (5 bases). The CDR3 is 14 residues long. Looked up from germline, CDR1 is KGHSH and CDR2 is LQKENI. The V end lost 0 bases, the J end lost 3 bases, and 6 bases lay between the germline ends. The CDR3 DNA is TGTGCCAGCTCACCACCCAGGGTTGGAAACACCATATATTTT. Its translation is CASSPPRVGNTIYF.

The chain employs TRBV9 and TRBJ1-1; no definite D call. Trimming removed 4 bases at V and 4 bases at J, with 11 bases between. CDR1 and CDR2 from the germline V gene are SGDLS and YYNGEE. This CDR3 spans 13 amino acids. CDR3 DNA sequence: TGTGCCAGCAGCCCTCTGGCATCCACTGAAGCTTTCTTT. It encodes CASSPLASTEAFF. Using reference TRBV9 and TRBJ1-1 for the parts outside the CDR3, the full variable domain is DSGVTQTPKHLITATGQRVTLRCSPRSGDLSVYWYQQSLDQGLQFLIQYYNGEERAKGNILERFSAQQFPDLHSELNLSSLELGDSALYFCASSPLASTEAFFGQGTRLTVV.

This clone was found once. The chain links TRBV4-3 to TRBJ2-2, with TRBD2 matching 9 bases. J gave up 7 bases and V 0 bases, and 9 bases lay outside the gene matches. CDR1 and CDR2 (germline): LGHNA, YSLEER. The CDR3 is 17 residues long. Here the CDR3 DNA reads TGCGCCAGCAGCCAAGATGGGGTAGCGGGAGAGCACGGGGAGCTGTTTTTT. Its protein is CASSQDGVAGEHGELFF.

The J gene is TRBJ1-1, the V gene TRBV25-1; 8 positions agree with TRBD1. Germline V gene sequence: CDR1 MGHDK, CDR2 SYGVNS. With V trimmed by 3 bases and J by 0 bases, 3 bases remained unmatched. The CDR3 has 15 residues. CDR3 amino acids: CASSDWTGMNTEAFF. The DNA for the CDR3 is TGTGCCAGCAGTGACTGGACAGGGATGAACACTGAAGCTTTCTTT.

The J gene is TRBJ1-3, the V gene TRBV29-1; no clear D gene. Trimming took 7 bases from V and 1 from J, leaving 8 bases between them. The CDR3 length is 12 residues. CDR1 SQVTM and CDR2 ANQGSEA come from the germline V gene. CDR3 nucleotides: TGCAGCGGGGCCCTATCTGGAAACACCATATATTTT. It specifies CSGALSGNTIYF. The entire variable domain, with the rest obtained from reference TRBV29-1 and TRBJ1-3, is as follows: SAVISQKPSRDICQRGTSLTIQCQVDSQVTMMFWYRQQPGQSLTLIATANQGSEATYESGFVIDKFPISRPNLTFSTLTVSNMSPEDSSIYLCSGALSGNTIYFGEGSWLTVV.

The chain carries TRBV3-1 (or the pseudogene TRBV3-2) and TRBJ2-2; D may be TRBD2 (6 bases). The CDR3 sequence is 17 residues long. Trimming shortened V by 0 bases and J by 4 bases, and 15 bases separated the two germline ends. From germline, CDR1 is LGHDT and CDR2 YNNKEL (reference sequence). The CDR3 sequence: CASSQDWGVGITGELFF. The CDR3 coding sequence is TGTGCCAGCAGCCAAGATTGGGGGGTAGGGATCACCGGGGAGCTGTTTTTT.

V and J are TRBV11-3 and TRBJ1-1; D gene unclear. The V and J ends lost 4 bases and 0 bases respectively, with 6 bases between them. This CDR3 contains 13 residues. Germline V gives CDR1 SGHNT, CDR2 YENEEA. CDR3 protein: CASSSGMNTEAFF. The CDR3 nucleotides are TGTGCCAGCAGCTCCGGGATGAACACTGAAGCTTTCTTT.

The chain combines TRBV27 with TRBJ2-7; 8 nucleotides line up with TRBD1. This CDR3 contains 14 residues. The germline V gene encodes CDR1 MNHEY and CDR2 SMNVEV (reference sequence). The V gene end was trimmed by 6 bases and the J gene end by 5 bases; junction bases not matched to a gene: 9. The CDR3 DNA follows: TGTGCCAGCAGCCCAGGACAGGGATTCGACGAGCAGTACTTC. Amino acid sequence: CASSPGQGFDEQYF.

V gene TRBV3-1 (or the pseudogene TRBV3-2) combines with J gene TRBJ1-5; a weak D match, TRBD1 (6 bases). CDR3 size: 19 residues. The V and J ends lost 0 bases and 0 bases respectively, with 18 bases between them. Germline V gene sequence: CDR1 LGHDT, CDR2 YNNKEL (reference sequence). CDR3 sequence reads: CASSQDQGSRDYSNQPQHF. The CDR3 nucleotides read TGTGCCAGCAGCCAAGATCAGGGGTCAAGGGATTATAGCAATCAGCCCCAGCATTTT.

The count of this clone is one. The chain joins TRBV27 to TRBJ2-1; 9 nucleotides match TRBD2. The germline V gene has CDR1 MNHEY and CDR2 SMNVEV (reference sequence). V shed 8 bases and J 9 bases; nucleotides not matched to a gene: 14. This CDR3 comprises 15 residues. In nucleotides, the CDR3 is TGTGCCAGCCTCAAAATAGCGGGGGTGTTGAGTGAGCAGTTCTTC. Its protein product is CASLKIAGVLSEQFF.

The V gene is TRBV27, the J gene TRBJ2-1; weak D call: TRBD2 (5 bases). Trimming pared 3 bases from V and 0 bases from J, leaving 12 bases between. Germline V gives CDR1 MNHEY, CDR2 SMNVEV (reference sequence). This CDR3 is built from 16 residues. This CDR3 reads CASSFGGLSSYNEQFF. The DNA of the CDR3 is TGTGCCAGCAGTTTTGGTGGACTCAGCTCCTACAATGAGCAGTTCTTC.

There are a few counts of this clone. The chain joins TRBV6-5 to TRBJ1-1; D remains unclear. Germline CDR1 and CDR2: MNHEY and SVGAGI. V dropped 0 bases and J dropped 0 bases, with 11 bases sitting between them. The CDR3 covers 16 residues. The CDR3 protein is CASSYSAQIMNTEAFF. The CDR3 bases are TGTGCCAGCAGTTACTCGGCCCAGATCATGAACACTGAAGCTTTCTTT.

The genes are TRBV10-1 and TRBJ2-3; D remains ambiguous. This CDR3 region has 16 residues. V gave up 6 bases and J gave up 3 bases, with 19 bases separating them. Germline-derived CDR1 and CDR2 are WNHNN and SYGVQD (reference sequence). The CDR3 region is CASSTERRRTTDTQYF. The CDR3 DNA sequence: TGCGCCAGCAGCACAGAAAGACGGCGTACGACAGATACGCAGTATTTT.

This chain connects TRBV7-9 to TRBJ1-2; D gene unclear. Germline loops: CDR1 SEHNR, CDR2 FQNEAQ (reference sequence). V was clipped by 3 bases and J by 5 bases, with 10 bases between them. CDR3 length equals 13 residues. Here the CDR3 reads CASSFGSGYGYTF. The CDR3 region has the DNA TGTGCCAGCAGCTTCGGATCGGGGTATGGCTACACCTTC. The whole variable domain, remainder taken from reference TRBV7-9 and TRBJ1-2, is DTGVSQNPRHKITKRGQNVTFRCDPISEHNRLYWYRQTLGQGPEFLTYFQNEAQLEKSRLLSDRFSAERPKGSFSTLEIQRTEQGDSAMYLCASSFGSGYGYTFGSGTRLTVV.

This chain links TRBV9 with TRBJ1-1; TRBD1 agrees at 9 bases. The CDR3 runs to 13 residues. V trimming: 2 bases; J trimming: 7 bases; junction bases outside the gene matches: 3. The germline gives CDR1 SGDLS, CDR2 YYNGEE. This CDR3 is CASSVGQGLEAFF. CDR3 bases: TGTGCCAGCAGCGTGGGACAGGGACTTGAAGCTTTCTTT.

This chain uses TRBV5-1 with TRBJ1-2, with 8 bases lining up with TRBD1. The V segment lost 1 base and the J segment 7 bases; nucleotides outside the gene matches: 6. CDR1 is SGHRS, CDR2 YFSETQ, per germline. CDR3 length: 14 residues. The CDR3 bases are TGCGCCAGCAGCTTGTGGCAGGGGGCGTCTGGCTACACCTTC. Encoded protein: CASSLWQGASGYTF.

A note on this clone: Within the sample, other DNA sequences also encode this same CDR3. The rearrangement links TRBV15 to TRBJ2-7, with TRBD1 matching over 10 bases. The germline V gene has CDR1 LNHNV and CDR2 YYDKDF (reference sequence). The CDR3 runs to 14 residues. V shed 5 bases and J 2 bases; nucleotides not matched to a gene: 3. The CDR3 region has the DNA TGTGCCACCAGCCGGGACAGGGGACCCTACGAGCAGTACTTC. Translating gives CATSRDRGPYEQYF.

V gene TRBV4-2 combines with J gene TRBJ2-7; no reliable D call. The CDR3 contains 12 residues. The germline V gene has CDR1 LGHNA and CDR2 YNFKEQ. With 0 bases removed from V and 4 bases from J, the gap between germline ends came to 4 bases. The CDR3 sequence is CASSQDSYEQYF. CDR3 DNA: TGTGCCAGCAGCCAAGATTCGTACGAGCAGTACTTC.

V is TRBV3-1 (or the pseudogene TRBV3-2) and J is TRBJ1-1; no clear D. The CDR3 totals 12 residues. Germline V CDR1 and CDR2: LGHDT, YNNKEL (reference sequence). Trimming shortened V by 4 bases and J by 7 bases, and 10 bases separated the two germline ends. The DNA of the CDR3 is TGTGCCAGCAGCCCCACGGGGTATGAAGCTTTCTTT. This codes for CASSPTGYEAFF.